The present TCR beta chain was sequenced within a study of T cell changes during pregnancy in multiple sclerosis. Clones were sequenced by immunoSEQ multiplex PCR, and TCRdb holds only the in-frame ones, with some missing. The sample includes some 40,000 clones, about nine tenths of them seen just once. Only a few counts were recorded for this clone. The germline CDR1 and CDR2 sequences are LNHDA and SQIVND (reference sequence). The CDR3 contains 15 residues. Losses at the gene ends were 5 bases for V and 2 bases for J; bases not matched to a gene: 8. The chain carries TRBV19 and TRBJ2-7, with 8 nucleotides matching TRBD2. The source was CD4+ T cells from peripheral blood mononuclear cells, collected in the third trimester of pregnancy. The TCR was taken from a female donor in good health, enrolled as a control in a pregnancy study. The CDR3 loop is CASSSTSGGAYEQYF. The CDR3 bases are TGTGCCAGTAGTTCTACTAGCGGAGGGGCCTACGAGCAGTACTTC.